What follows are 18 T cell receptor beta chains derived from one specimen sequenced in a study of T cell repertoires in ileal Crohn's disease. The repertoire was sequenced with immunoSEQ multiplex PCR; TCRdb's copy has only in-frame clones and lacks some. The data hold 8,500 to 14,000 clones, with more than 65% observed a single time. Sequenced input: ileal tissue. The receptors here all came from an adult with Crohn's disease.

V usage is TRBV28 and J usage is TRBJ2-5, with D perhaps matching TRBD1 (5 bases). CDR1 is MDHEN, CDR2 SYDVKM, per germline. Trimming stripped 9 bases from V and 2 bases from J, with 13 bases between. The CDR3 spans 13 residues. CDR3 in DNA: TGTGCCAGTCGATATCGACAGCAAGAGACCCAGTACTTC. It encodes CASRYRQQETQYF.

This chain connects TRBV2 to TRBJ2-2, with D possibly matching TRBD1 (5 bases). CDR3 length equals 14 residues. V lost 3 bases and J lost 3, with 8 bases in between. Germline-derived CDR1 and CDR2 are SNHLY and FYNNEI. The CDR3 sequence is CASSDRADTGELFF. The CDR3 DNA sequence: TGTGCCAGCAGTGACAGGGCGGACACCGGGGAGCTGTTTTTT.

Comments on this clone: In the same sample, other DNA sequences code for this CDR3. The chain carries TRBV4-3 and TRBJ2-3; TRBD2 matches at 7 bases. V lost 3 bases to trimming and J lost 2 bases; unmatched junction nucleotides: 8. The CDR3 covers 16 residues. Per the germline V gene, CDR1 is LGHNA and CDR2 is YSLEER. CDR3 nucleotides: TGCGCCAGCAGCCAGGAACCGGGAGGAGACACAGATACGCAGTATTTT. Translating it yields CASSQEPGGDTDTQYF.

The CDR3 is CASSQVQGIYNEQFF. CDR3 DNA sequence: TGCGCCAGCAGCCAAGTACAGGGGATCTACAATGAGCAGTTCTTC. The chain is built from TRBV4-3 and TRBJ2-1; 7 bases match TRBD1. The CDR3 totals 15 residues. The germline V gene encodes CDR1 LGHNA and CDR2 YSLEER. Trimming took 1 base from V and 3 from J; bases not matched to a gene: 3.

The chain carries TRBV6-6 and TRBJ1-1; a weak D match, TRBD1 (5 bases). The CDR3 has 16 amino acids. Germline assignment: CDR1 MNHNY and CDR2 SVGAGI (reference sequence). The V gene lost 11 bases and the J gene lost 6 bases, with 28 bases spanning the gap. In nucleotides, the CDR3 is TGTGCCTCCTCGCGTCCAGGGTCGAAGAAAGGGGCTGAAGCTTTCTTT. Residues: CASSRPGSKKGAEAFF.

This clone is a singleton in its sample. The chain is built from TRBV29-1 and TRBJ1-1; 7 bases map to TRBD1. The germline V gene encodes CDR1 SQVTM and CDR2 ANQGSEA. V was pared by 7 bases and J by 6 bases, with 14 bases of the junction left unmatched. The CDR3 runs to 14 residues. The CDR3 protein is CSAYVGGTVPEAFF. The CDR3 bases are TGCAGCGCCTACGTTGGGGGGACAGTCCCTGAAGCTTTCTTT.

CDR3 coding DNA: TGTGCCAGTAGTATATTCCGGGAGGCTGGGGGGGCGACCGGGGAGCTGTTTTTT. Protein product: CASSIFREAGGATGELFF. This chain uses TRBV19 with TRBJ2-2; maybe TRBD2 (7 bases). Germline CDR1 is LNHDA and CDR2 is SQIVND (reference sequence). CDR3 length: 18 amino acids. V gave up 2 bases and J gave up 5 bases, with 21 bases separating them. Complete variable domain (other parts from reference TRBV19 and TRBJ2-2): DGGITQSPKYLFRKEGQNVTLSCEQNLNHDAMYWYRQDPGQGLRLIYYSQIVNDFQKGDIAEGYSVSREKKESFPLTVTSAQKNPTAFYLCASSIFREAGGATGELFFGEGSRLTVL.

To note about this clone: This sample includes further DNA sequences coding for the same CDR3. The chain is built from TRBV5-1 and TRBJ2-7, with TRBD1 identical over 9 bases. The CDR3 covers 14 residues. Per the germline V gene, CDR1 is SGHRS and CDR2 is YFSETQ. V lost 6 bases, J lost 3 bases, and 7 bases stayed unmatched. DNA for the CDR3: TGCGCCAGCAATAGTGGGACAGGGAGCTACGAGCAGTACTTC. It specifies CASNSGTGSYEQYF. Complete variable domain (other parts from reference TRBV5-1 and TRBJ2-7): KAGVTQTPRYLIKTRGQQVTLSCSPISGHRSVSWYQQTPGQGLQFLFEYFSETQRNKGNFPGRFSGRQFSNSRSEMNVSTLELGDSALYLCASNSGTGSYEQYFGPGTRLTVT.

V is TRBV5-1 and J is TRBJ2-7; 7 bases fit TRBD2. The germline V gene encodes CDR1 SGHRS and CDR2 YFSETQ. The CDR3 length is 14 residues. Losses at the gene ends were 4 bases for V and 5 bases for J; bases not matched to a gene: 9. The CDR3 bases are TGCGCCAGCAGCCCCCGGCAGCGGGGAAACGAGCAGTACTTC. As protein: CASSPRQRGNEQYF.

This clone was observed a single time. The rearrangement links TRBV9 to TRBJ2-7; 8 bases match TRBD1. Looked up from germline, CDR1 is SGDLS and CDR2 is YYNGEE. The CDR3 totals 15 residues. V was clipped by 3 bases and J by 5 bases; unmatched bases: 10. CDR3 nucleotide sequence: TGTGCCAGCAGCGCGAGAAGGACAGGGCTACACGAGCAGTACTTC. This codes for CASSARRTGLHEQYF.

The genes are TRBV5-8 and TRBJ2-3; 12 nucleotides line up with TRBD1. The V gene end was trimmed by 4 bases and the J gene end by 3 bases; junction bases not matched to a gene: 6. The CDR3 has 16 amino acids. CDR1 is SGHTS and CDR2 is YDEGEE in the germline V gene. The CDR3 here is CASSPGTGGRTDTQYF. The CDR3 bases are TGTGCCAGCAGCCCAGGGACAGGGGGCAGGACAGATACGCAGTATTTT. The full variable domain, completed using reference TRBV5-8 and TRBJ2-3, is EAGVTQSPTHLIKTRGQQATLRCSPISGHTSVYWYQQALGLGLQFLLWYDEGEERNRGNFPPRFSGRQFPNYSSELNVNALELEDSALYLCASSPGTGGRTDTQYFGPGTRLTVL.

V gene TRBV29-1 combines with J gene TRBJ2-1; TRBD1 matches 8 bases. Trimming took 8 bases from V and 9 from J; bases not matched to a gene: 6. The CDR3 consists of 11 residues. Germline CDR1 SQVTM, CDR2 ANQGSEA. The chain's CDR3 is CSPRTGLEQFF. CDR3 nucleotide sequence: TGCAGCCCCCGGACAGGGCTTGAGCAGTTCTTC.

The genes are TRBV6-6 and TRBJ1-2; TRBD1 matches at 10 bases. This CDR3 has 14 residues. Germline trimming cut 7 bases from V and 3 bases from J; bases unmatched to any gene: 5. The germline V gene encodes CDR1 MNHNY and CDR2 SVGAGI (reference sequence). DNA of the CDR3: TGTGCCAGCAATGGACAGGGGGGCTACTATGGCTACACCTTC. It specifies CASNGQGGYYGYTF.

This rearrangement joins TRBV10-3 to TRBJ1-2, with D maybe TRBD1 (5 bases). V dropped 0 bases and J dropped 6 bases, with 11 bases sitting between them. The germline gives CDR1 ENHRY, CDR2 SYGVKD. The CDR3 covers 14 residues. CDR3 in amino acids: CAISESRQGNGYTF. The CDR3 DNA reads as TGTGCCATCAGTGAGTCTCGGCAGGGCAATGGCTACACCTTC.

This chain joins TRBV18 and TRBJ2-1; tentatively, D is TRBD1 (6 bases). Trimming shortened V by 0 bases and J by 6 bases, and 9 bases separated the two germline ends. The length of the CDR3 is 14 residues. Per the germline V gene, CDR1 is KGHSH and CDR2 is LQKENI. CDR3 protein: CASSPPWDTNEQFF. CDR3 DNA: TGTGCCAGCTCACCACCGTGGGACACCAATGAGCAGTTCTTC.

This CDR3 reads CASSDRNPKNIQYF. DNA of the CDR3: TGCGCCAGCAGTGACCGTAATCCCAAAAACATTCAGTACTTC. The V call is TRBV10-2, the J call TRBJ2-4; D is unresolved. V was pared by 3 bases and J by 2 bases, with 8 bases between. The CDR3 has 14 residues. The germline V gene has CDR1 WSHSY and CDR2 SAAADI.

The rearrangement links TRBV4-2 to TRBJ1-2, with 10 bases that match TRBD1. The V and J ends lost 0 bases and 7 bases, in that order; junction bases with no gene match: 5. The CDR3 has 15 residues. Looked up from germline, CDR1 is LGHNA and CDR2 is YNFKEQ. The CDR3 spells CASSQDRDRGPGYTF. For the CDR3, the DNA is TGTGCCAGCAGCCAAGATCGGGACAGGGGACCTGGCTACACCTTC.

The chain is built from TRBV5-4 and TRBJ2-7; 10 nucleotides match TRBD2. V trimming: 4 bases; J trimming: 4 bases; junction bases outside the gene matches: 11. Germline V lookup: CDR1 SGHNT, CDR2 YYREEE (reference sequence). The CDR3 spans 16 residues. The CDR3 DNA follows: TGTGCCAGCAGCAGGAGTTCTAGCGGGGGCCTTTACGAGCAGTACTTC. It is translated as CASSRSSSGGLYEQYF.